The 3 T cell receptor beta chains below were found in one sample sequenced in a study of T cells after posttransplantation cyclophosphamide. TCRdb keeps only in-frame clones here, not all; method: immunoSEQ multiplex PCR. The repertoire holds about 19,000 clones, roughly 83% seen once, with over 7.5% in the top ten. The specimen sequenced was memory CD4+ T cells sorted from blood. These receptors originate from a man aged 25 to 45 in good health and a related stem cell transplant donor.

This clone has a single count. The chain joins TRBV28 to TRBJ1-1; perhaps TRBD1 as D (6 bases). The CDR3 contains 15 residues. The germline V gene encodes CDR1 MDHEN and CDR2 SYDVKM. V was pared by 5 bases and J by 0 bases, with 13 bases between. CDR3 sequence: CASSTWTEMNTEAFF. CDR3 DNA sequence: TGTGCCAGCAGTACGTGGACAGAGATGAACACTGAAGCTTTCTTT. The full variable domain, in which reference TRBV28 and TRBJ1-1 provide the parts outside the CDR3, is DVKVTQSSRYLVKRTGEKVFLECVQDMDHENMFWYRQDPGLGLRLIYFSYDVKMKEKGDIPEGYSVSREKKERFSLILESASTNQTSMYLCASSTWTEMNTEAFFGQGTRLTVV.

A single count supports this clone. Distinct nucleotide sequences in the sample also encode this CDR3. This chain connects TRBV5-1 to TRBJ1-1; 7 bases are a match to TRBD1. This CDR3 has 14 residues. With 4 bases clipped from V and 6 bases from J, the junction kept 9 bases outside the gene matches. Germline V gene lookup returns CDR1 SGHRS and CDR2 YFSETQ. Here the CDR3 DNA reads TGCGCCAGCAGCCTTTCCTCGCAGGGGGCTGAAGCTTTCTTT. It yields the protein CASSLSSQGAEAFF.

This clone was counted once. CDR3 amino acids: CASSLARAGTGTGNTIYF. The CDR3 bases are TGTGCCAGCAGCTTAGCGAGGGCTGGGACAGGCACTGGAAACACCATATATTTT. The chain has TRBV7-9 and TRBJ1-3; 8 nucleotides line up with TRBD1. The germline CDR1 and CDR2 sequences are SEHNR and FQNEAQ (reference sequence). J lost 2 bases, V lost 0 bases, and 9 bases had no gene match. The CDR3 runs 18 residues. Based on the CDR3 plus reference TRBV7-9 and TRBJ1-3, the full variable domain is DTGVSQNPRHKITKRGQNVTFRCDPISEHNRLYWYRQTLGQGPEFLTYFQNEAQLEKSRLLSDRFSAERPKGSFSTLEIQRTEQGDSAMYLCASSLARAGTGTGNTIYFGEGSWLTVV.